These 8 T cell receptor beta chains share one sample of origin, sequenced in a study of beta chain features in type 1 diabetes. Overall study findings and caveats: A moderate, significant TCRB CDR3 shortening appeared in type 1 diabetes across four CD4+ subsets.

These receptors have no identified antigens. All of the isolated RNA was reverse transcribed, so expressed TCRB transcripts were sequenced. TCRdb's copy holds only in-frame clones and misses some; the assay was immunoSEQ multiplex PCR. Among 25,000 to 35,000 clones, about 65% were seen once, and the ten largest hold about 2.4%. Sequenced sample: Tregs from blood. The receptor source for this set is a young woman with type 1 diabetes.

This clone was counted between two and nine times. The chain joins TRBV7-8 to TRBJ2-3, with 10 bases aligning to TRBD2. CDR3 size: 15 residues. Looked up from germline, CDR1 is SGHVS and CDR2 is FQNEAQ. V gave up 5 bases and J gave up 10 bases; unmatched junction bases: 12. For the CDR3, the DNA is TGTGCCAGCAGCCCTCTAGTTCTAGCGGGAGTGGCGCAGTATTTT. Protein sequence: CASSPLVLAGVAQYF.

This clone has only a few counts. The rearrangement uses TRBV2 and TRBJ2-1; 9 bases are shared with TRBD2. Germline values: CDR1 SNHLY, CDR2 FYNNEI. The V and J ends lost 6 bases and 5 bases, in that order; junction bases with no gene match: 8. This CDR3 region has 15 residues. CDR3 sequence: CASRIDGGGDNEQFF. CDR3 in DNA: TGTGCCAGCAGGATTGATGGCGGGGGGGACAATGAGCAGTTCTTC. The full variable domain, with the rest looked up from reference TRBV2 and TRBJ2-1, is EPEVTQTPSHQVTQMGQEVILRCVPISNHLYFYWYRQILGQKVEFLVSFYNNEISEKSEIFDDQFSVERPDGSNFTLKIRSTKLEDSAMYFCASRIDGGGDNEQFFGPGTRLTVL.

The table lists this clone with a count of one. The chain has TRBV5-5 and TRBJ1-5; D is unclear. Looked up from germline, CDR1 is SGHKS and CDR2 is YYEKEE (reference sequence). The CDR3 covers 13 residues. V lost 0 bases and J lost 5, with 6 bases in between. This chain's CDR3 is CASSLALDQPQHF. CDR3 bases: TGTGCCAGCAGCTTGGCCCTCGATCAGCCCCAGCATTTT.

The chain couples TRBV30 to TRBJ1-2; tentatively, D is TRBD1 (5 bases). Germline assignment: CDR1 GTSNPN and CDR2 SVGIG (reference sequence). The CDR3 consists of 12 residues. The V end was cut by 1 base, the J end by 3 bases, with 6 bases between. The CDR3 DNA is TGTGCCTGGAGTGGACAGTACTATGGCTACACCTTC. As protein: CAWSGQYYGYTF.

This clone was counted only a few times. The rearrangement links TRBV6-1 to TRBJ1-2; D is uncertain. This CDR3 is 16 amino acids long. Trimming shortened V by 4 bases and J by 2 bases, and 17 bases separated the two germline ends. Germline CDR1 and CDR2: MNHNS and SASEGT. CDR3 bases: TGTGCCAGCAGTGTTCGGCTTCAGGTCCGGAACTATGGCTACACCTTC. This sequence encodes CASSVRLQVRNYGYTF.

Only a few counts were recorded for this clone. The V call is TRBV5-6, the J call TRBJ1-6; no reliable D call. CDR1 SGHDT and CDR2 YYEEEE come from the germline V gene. Between the trimmed V and J ends, which lost 4 bases and 5 bases, there was a span of 16 bases. The CDR3 has 16 amino acids. CDR3 sequence reads: CASSVRRRPNNSPLHF. The CDR3 DNA reads TGTGCCAGCAGCGTTCGGAGAAGGCCGAATAATTCACCCCTCCACTTT.

The CDR3 nucleotides are TGTGCCAGCAGTGACTTCCTCGATCAGCCCCAGCATTTT. Its translation is CASSDFLDQPQHF. V is TRBV2 and J is TRBJ1-5, with D unclear. CDR3 length equals 13 residues. V lost 3 bases and J lost 5, with 8 bases in between. CDR1 and CDR2 (germline): SNHLY, FYNNEI.

V and J are TRBV18 and TRBJ2-7, with 11 bases matching TRBD1. From germline, CDR1 is KGHSH and CDR2 LQKENI. Trimming cost V 6 bases and J 5 bases; bases outside gene matches: 9. The CDR3 contains 15 residues. The CDR3 region has the DNA TGTGCCAGCTCTCGAGGGACAGGGGGGACCGACGAGCAGTACTTC. It codes for CASSRGTGGTDEQYF.